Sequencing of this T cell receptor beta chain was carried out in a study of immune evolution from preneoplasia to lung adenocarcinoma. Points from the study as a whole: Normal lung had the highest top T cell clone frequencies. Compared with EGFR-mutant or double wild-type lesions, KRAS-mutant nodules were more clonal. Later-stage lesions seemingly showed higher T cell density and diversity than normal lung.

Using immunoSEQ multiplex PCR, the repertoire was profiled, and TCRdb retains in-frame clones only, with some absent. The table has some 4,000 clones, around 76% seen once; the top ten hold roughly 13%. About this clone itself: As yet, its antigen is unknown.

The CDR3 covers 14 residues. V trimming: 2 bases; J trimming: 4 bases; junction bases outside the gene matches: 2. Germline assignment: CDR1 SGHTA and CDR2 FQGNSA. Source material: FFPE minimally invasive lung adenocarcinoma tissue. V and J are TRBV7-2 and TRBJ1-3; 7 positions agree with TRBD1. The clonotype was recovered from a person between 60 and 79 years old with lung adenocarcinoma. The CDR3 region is CASSLRQGGNTIYF. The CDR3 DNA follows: TGTGCCAGCAGCTTAAGACAGGGAGGAAACACCATATATTTT.